This TCR beta chain was recorded in a study of cytomegalovirus exposure and HLA in healthy donors. In the study overall: The roughly 120 validation repertoires used the same platform as the approximately 670 first-cohort repertoires (as reported by a later analysis). General observations from the study: The study flagged about 150 TCR beta chains as cytomegalovirus-associated. Diagnosis of cytomegalovirus status made by the classifier reportedly showed high specificity and sensitivity. There were a few CMV-associated chains whose specificity for CMV antigens was confirmed in vitro.

Assay: immunoSEQ multiplex PCR; the TCRdb copy retains only in-frame clones and omits some. The sample has over 45,000 clones; more than 75% are singletons. Details on this clone: Its antigen is unknown.

Germline V gene data show CDR1 as MDHEN and CDR2 as SYDVKM. V lost 3 bases and J 0 bases, leaving 11 bases between the germline ends. This CDR3 has 16 amino acids. This receptor was obtained from a man between 18 and 35 years old in good health and CMV-seronegative. Sequenced sample: PBMCs. The chain joins TRBV28 to TRBJ1-4, with a possible D match to TRBD1 (5 bases). CDR3 protein: CASSFAQTATNEKLFF. For the CDR3, the DNA is TGTGCCAGCAGTTTCGCACAGACAGCAACTAATGAAAAACTGTTTTTT.